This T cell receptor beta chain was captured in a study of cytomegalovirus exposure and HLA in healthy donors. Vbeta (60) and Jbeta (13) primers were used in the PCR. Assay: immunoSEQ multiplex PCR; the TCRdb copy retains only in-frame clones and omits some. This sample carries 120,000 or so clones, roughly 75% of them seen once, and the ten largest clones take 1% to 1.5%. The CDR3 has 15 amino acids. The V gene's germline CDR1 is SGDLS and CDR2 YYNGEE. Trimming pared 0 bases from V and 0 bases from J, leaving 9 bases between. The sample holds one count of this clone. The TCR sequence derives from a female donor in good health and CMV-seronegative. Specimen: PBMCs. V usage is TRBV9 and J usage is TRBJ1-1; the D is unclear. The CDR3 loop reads CASSVGPDMNTEAFF. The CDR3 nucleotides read TGTGCCAGCAGCGTAGGACCAGACATGAACACTGAAGCTTTCTTT.